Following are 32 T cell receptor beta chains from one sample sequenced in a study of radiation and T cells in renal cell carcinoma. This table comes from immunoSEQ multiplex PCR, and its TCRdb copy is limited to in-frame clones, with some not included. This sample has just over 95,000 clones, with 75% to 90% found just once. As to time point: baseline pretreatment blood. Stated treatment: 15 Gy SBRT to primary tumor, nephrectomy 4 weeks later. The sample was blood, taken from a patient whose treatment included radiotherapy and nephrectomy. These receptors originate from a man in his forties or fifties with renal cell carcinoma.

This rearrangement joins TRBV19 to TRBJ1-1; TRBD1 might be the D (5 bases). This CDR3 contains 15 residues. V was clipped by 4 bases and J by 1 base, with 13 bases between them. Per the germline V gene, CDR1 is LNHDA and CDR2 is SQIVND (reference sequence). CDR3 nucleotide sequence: TGTGCCAGTAGTACTGGAGTGACAGCGAACACTGAAGCTTTCTTT. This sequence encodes CASSTGVTANTEAFF. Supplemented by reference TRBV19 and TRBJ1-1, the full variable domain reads DGGITQSPKYLFRKEGQNVTLSCEQNLNHDAMYWYRQDPGQGLRLIYYSQIVNDFQKGDIAEGYSVSREKKESFPLTVTSAQKNPTAFYLCASSTGVTANTEAFFGQGTRLTVV.

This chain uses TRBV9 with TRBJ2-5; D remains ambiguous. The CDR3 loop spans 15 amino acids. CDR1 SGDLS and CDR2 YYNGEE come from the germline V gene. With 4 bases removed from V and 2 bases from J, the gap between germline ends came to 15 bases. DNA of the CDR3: TGTGCCAGCAGCTCCGGAGACACGCTTCAAGAGACCCAGTACTTC. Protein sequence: CASSSGDTLQETQYF.

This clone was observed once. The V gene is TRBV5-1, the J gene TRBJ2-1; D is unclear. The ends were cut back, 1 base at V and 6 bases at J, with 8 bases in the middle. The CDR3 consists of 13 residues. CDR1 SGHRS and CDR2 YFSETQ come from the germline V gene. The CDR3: CASSLSSLNEQFF. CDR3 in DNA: TGCGCCAGCAGCTTGTCCTCCCTCAATGAGCAGTTCTTC.

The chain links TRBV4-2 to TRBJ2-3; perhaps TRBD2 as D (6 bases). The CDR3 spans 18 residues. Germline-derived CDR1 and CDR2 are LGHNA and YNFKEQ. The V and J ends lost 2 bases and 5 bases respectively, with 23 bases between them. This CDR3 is CASSQSLSPGVTGDTQYF. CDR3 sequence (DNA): TGTGCCAGCAGCCAATCTTTGTCCCCGGGAGTAACGGGAGATACGCAGTATTTT.

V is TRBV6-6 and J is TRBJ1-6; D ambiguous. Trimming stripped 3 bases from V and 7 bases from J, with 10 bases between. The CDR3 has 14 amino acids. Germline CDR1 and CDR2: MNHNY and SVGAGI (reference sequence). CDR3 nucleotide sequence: TGTGCCAGCAGTTATTCGAAATCAAATTCACCCCTCCACTTT. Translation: CASSYSKSNSPLHF.

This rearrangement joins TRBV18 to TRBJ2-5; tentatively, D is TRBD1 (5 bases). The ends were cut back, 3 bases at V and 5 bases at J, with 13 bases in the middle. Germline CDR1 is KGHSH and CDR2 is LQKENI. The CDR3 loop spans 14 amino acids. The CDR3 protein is CASSPRTSLETQYF. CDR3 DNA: TGTGCCAGCTCACCTAGGACAAGTCTGGAGACCCAGTACTTC.

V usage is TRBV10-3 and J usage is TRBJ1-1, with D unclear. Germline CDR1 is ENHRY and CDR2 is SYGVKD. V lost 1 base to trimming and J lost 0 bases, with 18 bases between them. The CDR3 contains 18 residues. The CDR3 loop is CAISEFDIYGEVNTEAFF. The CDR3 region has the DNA TGTGCCATCAGTGAGTTTGATATTTACGGGGAGGTGAACACTGAAGCTTTCTTT.

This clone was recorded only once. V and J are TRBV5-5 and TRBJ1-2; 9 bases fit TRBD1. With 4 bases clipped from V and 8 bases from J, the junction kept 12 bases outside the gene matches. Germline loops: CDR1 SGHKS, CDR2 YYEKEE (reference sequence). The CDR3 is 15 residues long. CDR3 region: CASSLRLQGALGYTF. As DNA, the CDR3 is TGTGCCAGCAGCCTGAGGTTACAGGGGGCGCTGGGCTACACCTTC.

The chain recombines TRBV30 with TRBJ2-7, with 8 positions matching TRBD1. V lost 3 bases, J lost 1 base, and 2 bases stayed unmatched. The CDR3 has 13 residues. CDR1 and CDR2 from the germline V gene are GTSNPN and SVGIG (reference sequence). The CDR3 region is CAWSRGQSYEQYF. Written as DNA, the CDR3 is TGTGCCTGGAGCAGGGGGCAATCCTACGAGCAGTACTTC.

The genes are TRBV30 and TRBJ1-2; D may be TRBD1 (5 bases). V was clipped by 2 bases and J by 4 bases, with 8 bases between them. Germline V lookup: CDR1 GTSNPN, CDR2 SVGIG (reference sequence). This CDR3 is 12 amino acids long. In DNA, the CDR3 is TGTGCCTGGAGTCTCGACAGCTATGGCTACACCTTC. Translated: CAWSLDSYGYTF.

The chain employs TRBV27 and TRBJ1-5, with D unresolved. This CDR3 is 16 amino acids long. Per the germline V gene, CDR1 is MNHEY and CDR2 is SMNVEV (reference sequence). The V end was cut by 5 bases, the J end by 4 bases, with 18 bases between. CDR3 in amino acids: CASSPNGSGNNQPQHF. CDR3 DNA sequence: TGTGCCAGCAGTCCAAACGGATCGGGTAATAATCAGCCCCAGCATTTT.

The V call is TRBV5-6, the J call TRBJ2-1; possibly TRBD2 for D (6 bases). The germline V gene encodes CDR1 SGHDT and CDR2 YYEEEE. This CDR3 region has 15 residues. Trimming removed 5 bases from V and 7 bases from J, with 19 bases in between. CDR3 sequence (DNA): TGTGCCAGCAGTCGCTTAGGAGCGGAGGGAAATGAGCAGTTCTTC. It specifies CASSRLGAEGNEQFF.

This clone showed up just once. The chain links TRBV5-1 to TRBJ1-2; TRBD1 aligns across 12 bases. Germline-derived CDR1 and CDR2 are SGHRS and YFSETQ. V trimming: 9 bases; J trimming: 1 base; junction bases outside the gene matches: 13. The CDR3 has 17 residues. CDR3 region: CATARGTGGVSNYGYTF. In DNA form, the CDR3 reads TGCGCCACCGCCCGCGGGACAGGGGGCGTTAGTAACTATGGCTACACCTTC.

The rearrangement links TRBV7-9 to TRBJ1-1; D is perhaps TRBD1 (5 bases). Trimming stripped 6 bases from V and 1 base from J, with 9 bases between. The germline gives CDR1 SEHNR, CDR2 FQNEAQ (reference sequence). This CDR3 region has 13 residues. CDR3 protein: CASSSQGNTEAFF. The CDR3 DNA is TGTGCCAGCAGTTCTCAGGGGAACACTGAAGCTTTCTTT.

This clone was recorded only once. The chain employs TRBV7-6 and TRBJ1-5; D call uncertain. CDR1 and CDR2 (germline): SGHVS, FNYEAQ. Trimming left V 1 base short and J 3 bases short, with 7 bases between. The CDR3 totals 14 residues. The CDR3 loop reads CASSLDGFNQPQHF. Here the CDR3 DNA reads TGTGCCAGCAGCTTAGACGGGTTCAATCAGCCCCAGCATTTT.

The CDR3 sequence is CASTRDTYNEQFF. CDR3 nucleotides: TGTGCCAGCACGCGGGACACATACAATGAGCAGTTCTTC. The chain has TRBV6-1 and TRBJ2-1; D possibly uses TRBD1 or TRBD2 (6 bases each). CDR3 size: 13 residues. Trimming took 7 bases from V and 4 from J, leaving 11 bases between them. Germline-derived CDR1 and CDR2 are MNHNS and SASEGT.

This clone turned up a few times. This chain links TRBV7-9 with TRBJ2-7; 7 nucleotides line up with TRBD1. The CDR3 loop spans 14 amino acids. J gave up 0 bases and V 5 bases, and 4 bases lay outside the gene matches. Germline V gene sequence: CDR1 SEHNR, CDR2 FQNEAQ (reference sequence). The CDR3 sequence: CASSRDSFSYEQYF. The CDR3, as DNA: TGTGCCAGCAGCCGGGACAGCTTCTCCTACGAGCAGTACTTC.

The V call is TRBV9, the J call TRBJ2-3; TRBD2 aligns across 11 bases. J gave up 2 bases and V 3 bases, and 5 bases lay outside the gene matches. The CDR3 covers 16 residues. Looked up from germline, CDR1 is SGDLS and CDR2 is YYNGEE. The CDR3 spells CASSGRLAGSTDTQYF. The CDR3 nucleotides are TGTGCCAGCAGCGGACGACTAGCGGGGTCCACAGATACGCAGTATTTT.

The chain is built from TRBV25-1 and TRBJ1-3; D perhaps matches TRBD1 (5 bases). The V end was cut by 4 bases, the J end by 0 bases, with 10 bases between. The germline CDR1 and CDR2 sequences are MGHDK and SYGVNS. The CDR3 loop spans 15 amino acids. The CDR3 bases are TGTGCCAGCAGTGTAGACAGTTACTCTGGAAACACCATATATTTT. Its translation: CASSVDSYSGNTIYF. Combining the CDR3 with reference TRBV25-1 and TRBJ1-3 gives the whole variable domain EADIYQTPRYLVIGTGKKITLECSQTMGHDKMYWYQQDPGMELHLIHYSYGVNSTEKGDLSSESTVSRIRTEHFPLTLESARPSHTSQYLCASSVDSYSGNTIYFGEGSWLTVV.

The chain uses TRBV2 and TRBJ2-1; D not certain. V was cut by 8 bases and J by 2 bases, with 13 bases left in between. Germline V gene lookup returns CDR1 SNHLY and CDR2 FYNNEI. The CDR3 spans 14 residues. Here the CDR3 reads CASPRRETYNEQFF. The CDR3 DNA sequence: TGTGCCAGCCCGCGGAGAGAGACCTACAATGAGCAGTTCTTC. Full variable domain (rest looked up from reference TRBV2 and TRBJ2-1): EPEVTQTPSHQVTQMGQEVILRCVPISNHLYFYWYRQILGQKVEFLVSFYNNEISEKSEIFDDQFSVERPDGSNFTLKIRSTKLEDSAMYFCASPRRETYNEQFFGPGTRLTVL.

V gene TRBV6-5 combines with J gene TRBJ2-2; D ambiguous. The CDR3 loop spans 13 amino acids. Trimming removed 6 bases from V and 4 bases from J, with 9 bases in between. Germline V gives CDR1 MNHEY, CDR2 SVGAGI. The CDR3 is CASSRSSTGELFF. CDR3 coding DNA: TGTGCCAGCAGCCGATCTAGCACCGGGGAGCTGTTTTTT.

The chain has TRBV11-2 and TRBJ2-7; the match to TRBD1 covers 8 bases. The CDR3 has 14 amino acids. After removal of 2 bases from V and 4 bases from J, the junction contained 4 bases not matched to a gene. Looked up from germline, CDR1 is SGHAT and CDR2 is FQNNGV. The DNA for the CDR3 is TGTGCCAGCAGCTTACGACAGGGGATTTACGAGCAGTACTTC. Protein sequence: CASSLRQGIYEQYF. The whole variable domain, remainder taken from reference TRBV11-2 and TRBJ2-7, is EAGVAQSPRYKIIEKRQSVAFWCNPISGHATLYWYQQILGQGPKLLIQFQNNGVVDDSQLPKDRFSAERLKGVDSTLKIQPAKLEDSAVYLCASSLRQGIYEQYFGPGTRLTVT.

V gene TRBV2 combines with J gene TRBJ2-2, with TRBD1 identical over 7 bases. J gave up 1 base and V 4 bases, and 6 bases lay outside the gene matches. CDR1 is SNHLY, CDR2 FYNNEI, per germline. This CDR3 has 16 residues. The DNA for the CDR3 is TGTGCCAGCAGTGTACCAGGGGGTGAGAACACCGGGGAGCTGTTTTTT. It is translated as CASSVPGGENTGELFF.

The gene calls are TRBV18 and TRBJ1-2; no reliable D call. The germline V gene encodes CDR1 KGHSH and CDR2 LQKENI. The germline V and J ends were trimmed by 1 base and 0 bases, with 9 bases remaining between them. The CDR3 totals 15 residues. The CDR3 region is CASSPRVLPNYGYTF. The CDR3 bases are TGTGCCAGCTCACCACGCGTCCTACCTAACTATGGCTACACCTTC.

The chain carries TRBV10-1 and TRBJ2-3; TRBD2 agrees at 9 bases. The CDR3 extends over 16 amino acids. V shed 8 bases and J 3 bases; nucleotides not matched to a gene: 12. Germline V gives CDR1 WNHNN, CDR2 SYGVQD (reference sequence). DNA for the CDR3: TGCGCCAGCCAACTGCTGGGGCGGGGGGGGACAGATACGCAGTATTTT. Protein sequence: CASQLLGRGGTDTQYF.

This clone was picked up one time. The CDR3 region has the DNA TGTGCCAGCAGCGTGGGACAGGGTACTTACGAGCAGTACTTC. Translated: CASSVGQGTYEQYF. The chain is built from TRBV9 and TRBJ2-7; 9 nucleotides align to TRBD1. V shed 2 bases, J shed 4 bases, and the junction held 4 bases outside the gene matches. The germline CDR1 and CDR2 sequences are SGDLS and YYNGEE. The length of the CDR3 is 14 residues.

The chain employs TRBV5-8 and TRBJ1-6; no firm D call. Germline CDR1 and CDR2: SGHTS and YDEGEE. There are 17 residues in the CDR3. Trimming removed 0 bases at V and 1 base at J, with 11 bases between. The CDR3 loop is CASSLVVTGSYNSPLHF. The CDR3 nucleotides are TGTGCCAGCAGCTTGGTGGTAACGGGTTCCTATAATTCACCCCTCCACTTT.

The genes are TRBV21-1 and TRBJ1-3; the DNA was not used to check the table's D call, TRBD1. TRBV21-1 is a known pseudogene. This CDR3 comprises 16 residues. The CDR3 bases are TGTGCCAGCAGCAAGGGGGCCACTAGCTCTGGAAACACCATATATTTT. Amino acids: CASSKGATSSGNTIYF.

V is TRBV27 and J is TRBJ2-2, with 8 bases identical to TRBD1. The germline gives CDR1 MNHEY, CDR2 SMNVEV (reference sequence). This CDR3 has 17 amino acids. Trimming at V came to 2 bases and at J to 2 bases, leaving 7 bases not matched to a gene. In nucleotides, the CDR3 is TGTGCCAGCAGTTTAGGTACCGGGACAGGCAACACCGGGGAGCTGTTTTTT. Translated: CASSLGTGTGNTGELFF.

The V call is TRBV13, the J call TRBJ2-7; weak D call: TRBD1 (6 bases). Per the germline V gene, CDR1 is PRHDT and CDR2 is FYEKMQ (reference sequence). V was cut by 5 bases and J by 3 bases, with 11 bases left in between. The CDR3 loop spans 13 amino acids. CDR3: CASSLTTGYEQYF. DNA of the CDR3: TGTGCCAGCAGCCTTACGACAGGCTACGAGCAGTACTTC.

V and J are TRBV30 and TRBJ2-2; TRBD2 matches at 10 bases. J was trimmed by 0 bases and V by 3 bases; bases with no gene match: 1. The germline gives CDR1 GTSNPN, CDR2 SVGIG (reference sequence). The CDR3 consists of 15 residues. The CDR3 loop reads CAWSTSGANTGELFF. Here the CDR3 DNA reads TGTGCCTGGAGCACTAGCGGGGCGAACACCGGGGAGCTGTTTTTT.

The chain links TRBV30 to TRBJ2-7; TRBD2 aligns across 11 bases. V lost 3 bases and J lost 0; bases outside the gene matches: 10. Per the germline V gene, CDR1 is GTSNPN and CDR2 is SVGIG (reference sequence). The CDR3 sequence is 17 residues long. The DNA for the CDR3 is TGTGCCTGGAGACCGACTAGCGGGATCCCTCTCTCCTACGAGCAGTACTTC. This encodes CAWRPTSGIPLSYEQYF.